This TCR beta chain was found in a study of regulatory T cells in long-lasting Graves disease. The wider study: New Graves' disease cases had less than 3 months of antithyroid drugs.

This clonotype was recorded at least ten times. Its antigen is not known. Assembly of TCR beta libraries relied on iRepertoire HTBI primers together with Arm-PCR of CDR3 regions. In TCRdb, the multiplex PCR reads were re-called with MiXCR into one record per CDR3 protein. The repertoire holds roughly 430,000 distinct CDR3 sequences, with 16% as singletons. CDR3 length: 14 residues. The germline V and J ends were trimmed by 11 bases and 2 bases, with 17 bases remaining between them. Per the germline V gene, CDR1 is SNHLY and CDR2 is FYNNEI. Documented time point: newly diagnosed GD, antithyroid drugs for less than 3 months. From PBMCs, RNA was extracted and then used to make the TCR library. Study-wide results and limits: Sharing of public clonotypes was greater in persistent patients (about 3,000) than in new patients (966).

A further study also used this sample, focusing on T cells in Graves' hyperthyroidism and ophthalmopathy. As that report states: The definition of stable Graves' hyperthyroidism was no ophthalmopathy progression within 18 months. A set of HTBI primers served as the primers for a first-round RT-PCR of the TCR CDR3.

The sequencing here drew on peripheral blood mononuclear cells (PBMCs), taken at new diagnosis, from a patient treated with antithyroid drugs. The chain couples TRBV2 to TRBJ2-3; D could derive from TRBD1 or TRBD2 (6 bases each). The source is a young woman with Graves disease. The CDR3 reads CAVPGASFTDTQYF. DNA of the CDR3: TGTGCCGTCCCGGGGGCCTCTTTCACAGATACGCAGTATTTT.